These T cell receptor beta chains were read from a single sample in a study of Tregs in tolerant kidney transplant recipients. Generated by immunoSEQ multiplex PCR, the TCRdb table keeps only in-frame clones and is missing some. The sample yields 100,000 to 120,000 clones, around 89% seen once. Sample: CD4+ T cells from blood, taken before the transplant. The receptors originated from a human donor who received a combined kidney and bone marrow transplant. Each CDR3 is given with its conserved first and last residue. A D gene is named only where the DNA matches it firmly. Where a row states a size, it is once, few, many or the class of an expanded clone; other rows omit it.

clone size: once
D gene: -
J gene: TRBJ1-1
V gene: TRBV19
CDR3 DNA: TGTGCCAGTCGGCGGAGAAGCCTTTGGGACACTGAAGCTTTCTTT
CDR3 protein: CASRRRSLWDTEAFF

clone size: -
D gene: -
J gene: TRBJ1-6
V gene: TRBV7-2
CDR3 DNA: TGTGCCAGCAGCCGCCGGGGGGACGCCCTCCACTTT
CDR3 protein: CASSRRGDALHF

clone size: -
D gene: TRBD1
J gene: TRBJ1-4
V gene: TRBV6-6
CDR3 DNA: TGTGCCAGCAGTTACTCTGACAGGGCTGAAAAACTGTTTTTT
CDR3 protein: CASSYSDRAEKLFF

clone size: -
D gene: TRBD1
J gene: TRBJ1-2
V gene: TRBV29-1
CDR3 DNA: TGCAGCGTCGGGACAGGGGGCCTGGAAGGCTACACCTTC
CDR3 protein: CSVGTGGLEGYTF

clone size: once
D gene: -
J gene: TRBJ2-3
V gene: TRBV6-6
CDR3 DNA: TGTGCCAGCAGTTACTCGCGGGATACGCAGTATTTT
CDR3 protein: CASSYSRDTQYF

clone size: -
D gene: TRBD1
J gene: TRBJ1-1
V gene: TRBV4-1
CDR3 DNA: TGCGCCAGCAGCCAAGTCGGGACAGGTTTGGACACTGAAGCTTTCTTT
CDR3 protein: CASSQVGTGLDTEAFF

clone size: few
D gene: TRBD1
J gene: TRBJ1-5
V gene: TRBV19
CDR3 DNA: TGTGCCAGTAGGATAACAGGGGTAGGTCAGCCCCAGCATTTT
CDR3 protein: CASRITGVGQPQHF

clone size: -
D gene: TRBD1
J gene: TRBJ2-7
V gene: TRBV5-4
CDR3 DNA: TGTGCCAGCAGCTCCCGGACAGGGGGGGCCTACGAGCAGTACTTC
CDR3 protein: CASSSRTGGAYEQYF

clone size: -
D gene: TRBD2
J gene: TRBJ2-5
V gene: TRBV7-2
CDR3 DNA: TGTGCCAGCAGCTTAGCGGGAGCGGGGGGGCAGGAGACCCAGTACTTC
CDR3 protein: CASSLAGAGGQETQYF

clone size: once
D gene: TRBD2
J gene: TRBJ2-7
V gene: TRBV11-3
CDR3 DNA: TGTGCCAGCAGCTTAGACCCCGGGGGGGAGCAGTACTTC
CDR3 protein: CASSLDPGGEQYF

clone size: -
D gene: -
J gene: TRBJ2-2
V gene: TRBV18
CDR3 DNA: TGTGCCAGCACCCAGGGCGTGAACACCGGGGAGCTGTTTTTT
CDR3 protein: CASTQGVNTGELFF

clone size: -
D gene: -
J gene: TRBJ2-7
V gene: TRBV18
CDR3 DNA: TGTGCCAGCTCACCAGGGCAGGGGTCCGCCGGTGAGCAGTACTTC
CDR3 protein: CASSPGQGSAGEQYF